This paragraph covers one T cell receptor beta chain sequence. What it binds is not known. This specimen belongs to a study of vaccination and CD4 T cells after COVID-19. Treatment given: approximately nine-day PBMC culture with coronavirus spike peptide pools or control peptides (ViraFEST assay). Antigen-specific T cells were expanded with peptide pools by ViraFEST, and TCRs were then sequenced. About 2 million PBMCs were grown per well alongside about 10 IU/ml IL-2 and about 9.9 ug/ml peptide pools. V lost 6 bases and J lost 10, with 21 bases in between. The CDR3 is 14 amino acids. CDR1 is SNHLY and CDR2 is FYNNEI in the germline V gene. Sequencing of DNA taken from cultured CD4+ T cells relied on the Oncomine TCR Beta short-read assay. In TCRdb, the PCR reads were re-called with MiXCR into one record per CDR3 protein. The sample has some 16,000 distinct CDR3 sequences; around 53% are singletons.

V is TRBV2 and J is TRBJ1-2, with D perhaps matching TRBD1 (6 bases). This sequence originates from a human donor who had recovered from COVID-19. The starting material was CD4+ T cells from blood, cultured in vitro, obtained before SARS-CoV-2 vaccination. CDR3 in amino acids: CASRPLVGQRFYTF. Here the CDR3 DNA reads TGTGCCAGCAGACCGCTCGTTGGACAGCGGTTCTACACCTTC.